The 6 T cell receptor beta chains below come from one sample, sequenced in a study of blood T cell repertoires in COVID-19. Measured with immunoSEQ multiplex PCR; TCRdb has only the in-frame clones, and not every one. This table has approximately 50,000 clones, 85% to 90% appearing once. The sample consisted of peripheral blood. The receptors stem from a human donor in a cohort sampled during active COVID-19.

This clone appeared a few times. This chain connects TRBV2 to TRBJ2-7; D may be TRBD2 (5 bases). CDR1 SNHLY and CDR2 FYNNEI come from the germline V gene. The CDR3 is 12 residues long. Trimming pared 6 bases from V and 0 bases from J, leaving 6 bases between. CDR3 amino acids: CASSGDSYEQYF. The CDR3 DNA follows: TGTGCCAGCAGCGGGGACTCCTACGAGCAGTACTTC. The full variable domain, with the rest looked up from reference TRBV2 and TRBJ2-7, is EPEVTQTPSHQVTQMGQEVILRCVPISNHLYFYWYRQILGQKVEFLVSFYNNEISEKSEIFDDQFSVERPDGSNFTLKIRSTKLEDSAMYFCASSGDSYEQYFGPGTRLTVT.

The chain joins TRBV6-4 to TRBJ2-2; TRBD1 is a possible D gene (6 bases). Germline V CDR1 and CDR2: MRHNA, SNTAGT. V lost 4 bases, J lost 7 bases, and 7 bases lay in between. The CDR3 is 12 amino acids. The chain's CDR3 is CASSAQGGELFF. The CDR3 DNA sequence: TGTGCCAGCAGTGCACAGGGCGGGGAGCTGTTTTTT.

This chain connects TRBV27 to TRBJ1-1; 7 nucleotides align to TRBD1. Germline CDR1 reads MNHEY; CDR2 reads SMNVEV (reference sequence). The CDR3 sequence is 16 residues long. J lost 0 bases, V lost 0 bases, and 4 bases had no gene match. The CDR3 is CASSLSLDRLNTEAFF. The CDR3, as DNA: TGTGCCAGCAGTTTATCCTTGGACAGGCTGAACACTGAAGCTTTCTTT.

The gene calls are TRBV24-1 and TRBJ1-2; TRBD1 is a possible D gene (6 bases). The V and J ends lost 3 bases and 0 bases respectively, with 13 bases between them. The CDR3 has 16 amino acids. Per germline, CDR1 KGHDR and CDR2 SFDVKD. The CDR3 DNA follows: TGTGCCACCAGTGATAGCGGCCAGGGGACTAACTATGGCTACACCTTC. Translated: CATSDSGQGTNYGYTF.

This sequence joins TRBV5-8 and TRBJ1-1, with 9 bases that match TRBD1. Trimming at V came to 4 bases and at J to 5 bases, leaving 6 bases not matched to a gene. The CDR3 consists of 14 residues. CDR1 SGHTS and CDR2 YDEGEE come from the germline V gene. The chain's CDR3 is CASSRDRDVTEAFF. The CDR3 DNA sequence: TGTGCCAGCAGCAGGGACAGGGATGTAACTGAAGCTTTCTTT.

The chain couples TRBV7-6 to TRBJ1-5; 10 bases map to TRBD1. Germline V lookup: CDR1 SGHVS, CDR2 FNYEAQ. The V segment lost 5 bases and the J segment 5 bases; nucleotides outside the gene matches: 3. The CDR3 runs to 14 residues. DNA of the CDR3: TGTGCCAGCAGCCCAGGGACAGGGGATCAGCCCCAGCATTTT. Protein sequence: CASSPGTGDQPQHF.